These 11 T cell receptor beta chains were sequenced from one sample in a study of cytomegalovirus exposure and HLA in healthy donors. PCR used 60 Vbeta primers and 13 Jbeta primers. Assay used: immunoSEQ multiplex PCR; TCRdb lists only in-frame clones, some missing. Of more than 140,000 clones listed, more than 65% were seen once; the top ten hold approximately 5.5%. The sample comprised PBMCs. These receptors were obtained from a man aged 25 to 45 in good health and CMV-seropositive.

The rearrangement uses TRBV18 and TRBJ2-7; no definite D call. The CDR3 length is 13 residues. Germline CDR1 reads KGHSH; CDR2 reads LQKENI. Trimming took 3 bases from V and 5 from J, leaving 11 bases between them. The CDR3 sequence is CASSPNPSDEQYF. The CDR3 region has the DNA TGTGCCAGCTCACCGAACCCTTCGGACGAGCAGTACTTC.

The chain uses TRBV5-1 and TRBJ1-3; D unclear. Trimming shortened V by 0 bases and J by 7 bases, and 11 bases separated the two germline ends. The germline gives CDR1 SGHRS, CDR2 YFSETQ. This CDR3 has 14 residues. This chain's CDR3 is CASSLAGRANTIYF. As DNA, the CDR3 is TGCGCCAGCAGCTTGGCCGGGAGGGCGAACACCATATATTTT.

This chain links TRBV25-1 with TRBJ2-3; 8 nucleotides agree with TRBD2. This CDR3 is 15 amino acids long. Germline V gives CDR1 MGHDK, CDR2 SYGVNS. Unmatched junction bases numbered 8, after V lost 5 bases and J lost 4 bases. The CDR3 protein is CASSSPSGYADTQYF. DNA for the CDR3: TGTGCCAGCAGTAGTCCTAGCGGGTATGCAGATACGCAGTATTTT.

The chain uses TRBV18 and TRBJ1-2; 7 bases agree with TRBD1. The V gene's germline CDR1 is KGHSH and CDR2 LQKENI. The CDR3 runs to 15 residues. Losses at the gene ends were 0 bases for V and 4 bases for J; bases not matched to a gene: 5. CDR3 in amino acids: CASSPPGTAAYGYTF. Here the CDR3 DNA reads TGTGCCAGCTCACCACCGGGGACAGCAGCCTATGGCTACACCTTC.

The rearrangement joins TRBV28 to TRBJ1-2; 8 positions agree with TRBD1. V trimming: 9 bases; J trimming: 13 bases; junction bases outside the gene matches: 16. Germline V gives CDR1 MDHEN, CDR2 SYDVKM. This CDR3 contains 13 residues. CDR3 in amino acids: CASRGGGQAGGTF. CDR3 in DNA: TGTGCCAGTCGAGGGGGGGGACAGGCCGGGGGCACCTTC.

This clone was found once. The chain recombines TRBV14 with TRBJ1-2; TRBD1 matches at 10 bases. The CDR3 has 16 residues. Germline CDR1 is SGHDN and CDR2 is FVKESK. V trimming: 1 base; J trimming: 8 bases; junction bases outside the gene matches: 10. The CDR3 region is CASSQGTGGKVSGYTF. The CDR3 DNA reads TGTGCCAGCAGCCAAGGGACAGGGGGTAAAGTGAGCGGCTACACCTTC. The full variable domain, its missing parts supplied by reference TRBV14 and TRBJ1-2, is EAGVTQFPSHSVIEKGQTVTLRCDPISGHDNLYWYRRVMGKEIKFLLHFVKESKQDESGMPNNRFLAERTGGTYSTLKVQPAELEDSGVYFCASSQGTGGKVSGYTFGSGTRLTVV.

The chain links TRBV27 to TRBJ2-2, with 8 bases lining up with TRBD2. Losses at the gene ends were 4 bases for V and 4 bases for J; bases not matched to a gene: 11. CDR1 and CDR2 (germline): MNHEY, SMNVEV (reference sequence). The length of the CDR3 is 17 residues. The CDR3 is CASSSRGAGEVTGELFF. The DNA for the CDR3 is TGTGCCAGCAGTTCCCGAGGAGCGGGAGAGGTCACCGGGGAGCTGTTTTTT.

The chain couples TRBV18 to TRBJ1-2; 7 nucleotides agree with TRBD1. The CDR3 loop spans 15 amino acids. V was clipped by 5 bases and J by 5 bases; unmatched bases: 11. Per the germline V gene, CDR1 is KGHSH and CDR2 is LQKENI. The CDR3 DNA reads TGTGCCAGCTCATCAGACAGGGTGCCTTGGTATGGCTACACCTTC. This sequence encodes CASSSDRVPWYGYTF.

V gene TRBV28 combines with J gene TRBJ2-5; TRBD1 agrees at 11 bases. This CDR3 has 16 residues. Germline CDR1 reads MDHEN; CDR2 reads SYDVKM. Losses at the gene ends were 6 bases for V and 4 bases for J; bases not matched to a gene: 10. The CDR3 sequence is CASSPSSGTGGETQYF. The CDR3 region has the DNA TGTGCCAGCAGCCCAAGTTCTGGGACAGGGGGAGAGACCCAGTACTTC.

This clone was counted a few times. In DNA form, the CDR3 reads TGTGCCAGCAGCGGACAGTCGAGCTCCTACGAGCAGTACTTC. Protein sequence: CASSGQSSSYEQYF. V is TRBV27 and J is TRBJ2-7; tentative D call: TRBD1 (6 bases). The CDR3 has 14 amino acids. Germline V gives CDR1 MNHEY, CDR2 SMNVEV (reference sequence). Trimming cost V 6 bases and J 0 bases, with 12 bases left between them.

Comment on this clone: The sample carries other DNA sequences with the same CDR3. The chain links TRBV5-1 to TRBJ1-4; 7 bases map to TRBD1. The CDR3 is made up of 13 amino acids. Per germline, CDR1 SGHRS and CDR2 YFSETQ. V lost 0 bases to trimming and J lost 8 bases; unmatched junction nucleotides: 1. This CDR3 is CASSLGGGEKLFF. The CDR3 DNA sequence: TGCGCCAGCAGCTTGGGAGGGGGCGAAAAACTGTTTTTT.